This TCR beta chain was recorded in a study of immune characterization of retroperitoneal liposarcoma. Each CDR3 protein is one row after TCRdb ran MiXCR on the PCR reads. The sample yields 2,000 to 3,000 distinct CDR3 sequences, roughly 25% seen once. This clonotype was detected only a few times. V gave up 0 bases and J gave up 1 base, with 9 bases separating them. Germline CDR1 reads MNHEY; CDR2 reads SVGAGI. The CDR3 runs to 15 residues. This clonotype originated in a male donor with retroperitoneal liposarcoma. The chain uses TRBV6-5 and TRBJ1-1, with D perhaps TRBD1 (6 bases). What was sequenced was tumor tissue. CDR3: CASSYSKQGNTEAFF. In DNA form, the CDR3 reads TGTGCCAGCAGTTACTCGAAACAGGGGAACACTGAAGCTTTCTTT.